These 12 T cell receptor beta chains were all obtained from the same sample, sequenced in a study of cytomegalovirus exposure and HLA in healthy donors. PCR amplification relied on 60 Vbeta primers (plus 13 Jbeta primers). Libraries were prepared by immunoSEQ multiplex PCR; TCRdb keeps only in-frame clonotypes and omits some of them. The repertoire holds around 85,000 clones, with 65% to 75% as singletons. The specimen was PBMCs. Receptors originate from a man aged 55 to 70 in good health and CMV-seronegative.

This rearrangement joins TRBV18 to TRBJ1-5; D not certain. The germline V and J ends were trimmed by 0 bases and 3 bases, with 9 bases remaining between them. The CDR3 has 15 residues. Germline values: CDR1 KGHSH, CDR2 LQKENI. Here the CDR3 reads CASSPPTGNNQPQHF. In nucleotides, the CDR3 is TGTGCCAGCTCACCACCGACGGGAAACAATCAGCCCCAGCATTTT.

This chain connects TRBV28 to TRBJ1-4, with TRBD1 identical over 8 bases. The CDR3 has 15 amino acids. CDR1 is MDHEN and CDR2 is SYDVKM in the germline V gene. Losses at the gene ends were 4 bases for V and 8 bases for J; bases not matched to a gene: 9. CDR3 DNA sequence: TGTGCCAGCAGTTCCCCACAGGGGGTACGGGAAAAACTGTTTTTT. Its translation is CASSSPQGVREKLFF.

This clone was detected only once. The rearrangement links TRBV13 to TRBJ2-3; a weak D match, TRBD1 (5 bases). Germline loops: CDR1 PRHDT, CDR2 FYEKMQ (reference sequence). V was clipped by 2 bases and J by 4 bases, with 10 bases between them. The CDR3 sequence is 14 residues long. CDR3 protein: CASSLRGNSDTQYF. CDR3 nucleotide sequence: TGTGCCAGCAGCTTAAGGGGCAATTCAGATACGCAGTATTTT.

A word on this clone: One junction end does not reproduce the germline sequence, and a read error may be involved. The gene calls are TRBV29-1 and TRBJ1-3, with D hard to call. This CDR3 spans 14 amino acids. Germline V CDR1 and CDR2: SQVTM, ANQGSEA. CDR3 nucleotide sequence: TGCAGCGTTGTCGGCCTTCCCTCTGGAGACACCATATATTTT. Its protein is CSVVGLPSGDTIYF.

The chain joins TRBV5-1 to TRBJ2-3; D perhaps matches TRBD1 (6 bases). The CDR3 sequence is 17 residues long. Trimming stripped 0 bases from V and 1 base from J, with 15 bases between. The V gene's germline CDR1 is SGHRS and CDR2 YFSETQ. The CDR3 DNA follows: TGCGCCAGCAGCTTGGAACAGGGTCCCCCCGGCACAGATACGCAGTATTTT. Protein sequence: CASSLEQGPPGTDTQYF.

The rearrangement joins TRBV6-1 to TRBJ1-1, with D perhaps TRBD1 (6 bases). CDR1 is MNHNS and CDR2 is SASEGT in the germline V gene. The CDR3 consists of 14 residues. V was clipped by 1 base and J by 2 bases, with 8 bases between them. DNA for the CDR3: TGTGCCAGCAGTGAAGGGACAGTAAACACTGAAGCTTTCTTT. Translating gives CASSEGTVNTEAFF.

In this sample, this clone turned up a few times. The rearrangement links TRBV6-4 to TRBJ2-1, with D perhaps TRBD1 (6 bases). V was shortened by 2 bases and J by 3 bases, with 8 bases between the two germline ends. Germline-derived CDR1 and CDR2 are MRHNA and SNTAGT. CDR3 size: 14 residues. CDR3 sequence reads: CASSDGTIYNEQFF. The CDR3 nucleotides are TGTGCCAGCAGTGACGGGACAATCTACAATGAGCAGTTCTTC.

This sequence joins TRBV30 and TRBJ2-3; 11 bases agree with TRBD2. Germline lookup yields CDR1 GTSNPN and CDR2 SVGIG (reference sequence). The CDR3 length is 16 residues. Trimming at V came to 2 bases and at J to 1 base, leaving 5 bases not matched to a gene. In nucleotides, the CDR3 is TGTGCCTGGAGTTCCTTAGCGGGGGGGCGCACAGATACGCAGTATTTT. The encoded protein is CAWSSLAGGRTDTQYF.

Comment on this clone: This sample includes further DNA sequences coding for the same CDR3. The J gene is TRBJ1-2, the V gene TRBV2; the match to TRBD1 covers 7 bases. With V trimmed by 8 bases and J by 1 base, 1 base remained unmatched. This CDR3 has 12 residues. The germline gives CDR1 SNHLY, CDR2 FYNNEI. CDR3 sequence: CASGDSNYGYTF. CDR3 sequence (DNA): TGTGCCAGCGGGGACAGTAACTATGGCTACACCTTC.

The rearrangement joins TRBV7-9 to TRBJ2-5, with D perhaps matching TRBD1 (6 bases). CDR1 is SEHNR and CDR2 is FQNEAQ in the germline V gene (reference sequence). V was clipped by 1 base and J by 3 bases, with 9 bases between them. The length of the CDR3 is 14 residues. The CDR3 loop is CASSLVWDKETQYF. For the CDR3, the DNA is TGTGCCAGCAGCTTAGTTTGGGACAAAGAGACCCAGTACTTC.

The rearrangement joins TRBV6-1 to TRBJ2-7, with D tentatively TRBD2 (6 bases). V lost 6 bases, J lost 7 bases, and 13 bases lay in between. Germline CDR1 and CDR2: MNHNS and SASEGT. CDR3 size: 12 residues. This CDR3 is CASRADSGEQYF. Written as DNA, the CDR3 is TGTGCCAGCAGAGCCGACAGCGGGGAGCAGTACTTC.

The CDR3 nucleotides are TGTGCCATCAGTGATTGGCAGGGCCTCCAGAAATGGAGTGGCTACACCTTC. The encoded protein is CAISDWQGLQKWSGYTF. The rearrangement joins TRBV10-3 to TRBJ1-2; D may be TRBD1 (5 bases). V lost 3 bases and J lost 7, with 24 bases in between. This CDR3 is 17 amino acids long. Germline V CDR1 and CDR2: ENHRY, SYGVKD.